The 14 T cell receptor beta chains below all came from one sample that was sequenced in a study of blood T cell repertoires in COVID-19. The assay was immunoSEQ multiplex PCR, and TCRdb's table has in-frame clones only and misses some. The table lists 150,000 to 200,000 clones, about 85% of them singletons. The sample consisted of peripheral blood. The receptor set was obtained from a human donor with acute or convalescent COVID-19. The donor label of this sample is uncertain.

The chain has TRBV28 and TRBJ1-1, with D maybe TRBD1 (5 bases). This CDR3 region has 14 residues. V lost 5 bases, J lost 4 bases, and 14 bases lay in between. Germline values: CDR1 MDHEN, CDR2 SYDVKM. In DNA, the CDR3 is TGTGCCAGCAGTCCGGGGGGACGACGCACTGAAGCTTTCTTT. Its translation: CASSPGGRRTEAFF.

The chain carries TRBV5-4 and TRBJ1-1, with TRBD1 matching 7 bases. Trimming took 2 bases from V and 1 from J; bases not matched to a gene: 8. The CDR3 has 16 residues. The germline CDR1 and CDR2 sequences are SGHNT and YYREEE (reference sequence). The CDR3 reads CASSLRQGVGNTEAFF. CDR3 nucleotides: TGTGCCAGCAGCTTACGACAGGGCGTGGGGAACACTGAAGCTTTCTTT.

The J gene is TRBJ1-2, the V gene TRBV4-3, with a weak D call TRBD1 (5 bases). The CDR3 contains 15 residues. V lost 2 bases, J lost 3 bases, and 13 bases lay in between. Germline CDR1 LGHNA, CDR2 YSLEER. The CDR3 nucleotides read TGCGCCAGCAGCCAATCCAGGGTAATTGACTATGGCTACACCTTC. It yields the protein CASSQSRVIDYGYTF.

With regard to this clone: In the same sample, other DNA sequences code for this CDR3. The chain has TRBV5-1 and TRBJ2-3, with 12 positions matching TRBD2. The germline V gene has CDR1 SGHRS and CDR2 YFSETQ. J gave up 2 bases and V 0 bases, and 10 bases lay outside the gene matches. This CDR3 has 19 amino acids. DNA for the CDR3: TGCGCCAGCAGCTTGGCCGGAACTAGCGGGGGGACTAACACAGATACGCAGTATTTT. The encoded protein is CASSLAGTSGGTNTDTQYF.

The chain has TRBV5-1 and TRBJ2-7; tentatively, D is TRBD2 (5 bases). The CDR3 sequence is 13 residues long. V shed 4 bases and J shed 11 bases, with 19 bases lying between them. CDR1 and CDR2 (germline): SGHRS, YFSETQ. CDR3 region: CASSDGSLPDEYF. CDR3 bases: TGCGCCAGCAGCGATGGGAGTCTTCCTGATGAGTACTTC. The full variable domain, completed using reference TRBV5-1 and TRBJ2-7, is KAGVTQTPRYLIKTRGQQVTLSCSPISGHRSVSWYQQTPGQGLQFLFEYFSETQRNKGNFPGRFSGRQFSNSRSEMNVSTLELGDSALYLCASSDGSLPDEYFGPGTRLTVT.

The chain's CDR3 is CASSLVEGPNTEAFF. The DNA of the CDR3 is TGTGCCAGCAGCTTAGTGGAGGGACCGAACACTGAAGCTTTCTTT. This chain connects TRBV7-9 to TRBJ1-1; TRBD1 is a possible D gene (5 bases). The CDR3 has 15 residues. With 1 base removed from V and 1 base from J, the gap between germline ends came to 10 bases. Germline CDR1 and CDR2: SEHNR and FQNEAQ (reference sequence).

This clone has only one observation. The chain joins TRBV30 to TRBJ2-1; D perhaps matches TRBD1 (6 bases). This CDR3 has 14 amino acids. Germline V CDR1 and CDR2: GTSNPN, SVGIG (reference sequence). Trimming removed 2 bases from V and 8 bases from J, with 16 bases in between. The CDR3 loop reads CAWSLGLQGHEQFF. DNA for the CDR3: TGTGCCTGGAGTTTGGGGCTACAGGGCCATGAGCAGTTCTTC.

CDR3 sequence reads: CASSSGTSGASEQFF. CDR3 bases: TGTGCCAGCAGTAGCGGGACTAGCGGGGCCAGTGAGCAGTTCTTC. This sequence joins TRBV7-3 and TRBJ2-1; 13 bases match TRBD2. The CDR3 loop spans 15 amino acids. Germline V gene lookup returns CDR1 SGHTA and CDR2 FQGTGA. After removal of 6 bases from V and 9 bases from J, the junction contained 8 bases not matched to a gene.

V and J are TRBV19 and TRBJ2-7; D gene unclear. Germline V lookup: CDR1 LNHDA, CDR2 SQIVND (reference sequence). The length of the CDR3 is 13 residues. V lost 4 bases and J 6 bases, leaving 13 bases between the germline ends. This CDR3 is CASSKSHRLEQYF. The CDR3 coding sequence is TGTGCCAGTAGTAAGTCTCACCGACTCGAGCAGTACTTC. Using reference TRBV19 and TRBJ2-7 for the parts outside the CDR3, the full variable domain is DGGITQSPKYLFRKEGQNVTLSCEQNLNHDAMYWYRQDPGQGLRLIYYSQIVNDFQKGDIAEGYSVSREKKESFPLTVTSAQKNPTAFYLCASSKSHRLEQYFGPGTRLTVT.

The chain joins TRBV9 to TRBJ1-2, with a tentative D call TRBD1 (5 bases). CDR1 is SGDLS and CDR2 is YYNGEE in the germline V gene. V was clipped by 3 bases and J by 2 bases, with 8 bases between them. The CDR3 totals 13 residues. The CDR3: CASSGGPNYGYTF. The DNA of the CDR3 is TGTGCCAGCAGCGGGGGCCCGAACTATGGCTACACCTTC.

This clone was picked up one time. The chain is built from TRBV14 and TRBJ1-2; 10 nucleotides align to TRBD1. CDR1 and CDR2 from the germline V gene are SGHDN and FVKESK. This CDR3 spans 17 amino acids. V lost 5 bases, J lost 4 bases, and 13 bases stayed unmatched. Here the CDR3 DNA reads TGTGCCAGCAGCGCCCGACAGGGGGCTTCGGCTGGCTATGGCTACACCTTC. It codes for CASSARQGASAGYGYTF.

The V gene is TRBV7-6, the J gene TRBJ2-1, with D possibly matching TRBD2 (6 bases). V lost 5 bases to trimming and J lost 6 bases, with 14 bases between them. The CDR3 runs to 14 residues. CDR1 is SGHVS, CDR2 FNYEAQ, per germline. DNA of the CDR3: TGTGCCAGCAGCCCGGGACTGGCCTCCAATGAGCAGTTCTTC. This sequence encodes CASSPGLASNEQFF.

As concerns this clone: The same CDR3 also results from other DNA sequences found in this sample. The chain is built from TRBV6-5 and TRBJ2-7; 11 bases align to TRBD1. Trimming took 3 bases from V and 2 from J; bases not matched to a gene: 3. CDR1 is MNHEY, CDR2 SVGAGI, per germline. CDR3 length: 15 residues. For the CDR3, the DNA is TGTGCCAGCAGTTATCGGGACAGGGGGACCTACGAGCAGTACTTC. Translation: CASSYRDRGTYEQYF.

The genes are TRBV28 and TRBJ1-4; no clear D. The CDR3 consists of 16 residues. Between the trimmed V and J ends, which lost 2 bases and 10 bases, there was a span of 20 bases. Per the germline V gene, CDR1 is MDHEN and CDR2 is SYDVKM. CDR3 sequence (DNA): TGTGCCAGCAGTTTAAGCTCAAGAACAGTTTTGGGAAAACTGTTTTTT. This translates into CASSLSSRTVLGKLFF.